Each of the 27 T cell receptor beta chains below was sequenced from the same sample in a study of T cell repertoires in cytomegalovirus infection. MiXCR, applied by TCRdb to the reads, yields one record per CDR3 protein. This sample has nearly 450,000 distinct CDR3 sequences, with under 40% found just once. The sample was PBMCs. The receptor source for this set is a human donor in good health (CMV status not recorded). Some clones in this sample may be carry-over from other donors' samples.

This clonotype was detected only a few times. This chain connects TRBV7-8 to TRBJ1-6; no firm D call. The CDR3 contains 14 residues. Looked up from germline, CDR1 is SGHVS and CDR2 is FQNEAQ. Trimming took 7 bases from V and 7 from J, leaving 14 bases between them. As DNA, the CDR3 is TGTGCCAGCACCGAGGGAGATTCAAATTCACCCCTCCACTTT. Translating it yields CASTEGDSNSPLHF.

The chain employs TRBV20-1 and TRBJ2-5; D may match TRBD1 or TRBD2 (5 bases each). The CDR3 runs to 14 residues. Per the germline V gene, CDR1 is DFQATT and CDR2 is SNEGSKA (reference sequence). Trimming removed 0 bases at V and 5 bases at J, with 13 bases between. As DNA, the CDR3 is TGCAGTGCTAGAGATGGGACCACCACGGAGACCCAGTACTTC. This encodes CSARDGTTTETQYF.

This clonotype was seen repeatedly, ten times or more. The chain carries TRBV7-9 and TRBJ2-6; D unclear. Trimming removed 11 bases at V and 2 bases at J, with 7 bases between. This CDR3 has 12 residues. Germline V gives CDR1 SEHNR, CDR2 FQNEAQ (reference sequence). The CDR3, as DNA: TGTGCCCGCTCAGCTGGGGCCAACGTCCTGACTTTC. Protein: CARSAGANVLTF. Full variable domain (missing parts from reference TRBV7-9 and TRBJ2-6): DTGVSQNPRHKITKRGQNVTFRCDPISEHNRLYWYRQTLGQGPEFLTYFQNEAQLEKSRLLSDRFSAERPKGSFSTLEIQRTEQGDSAMYLCARSAGANVLTFGAGSRLTVL.

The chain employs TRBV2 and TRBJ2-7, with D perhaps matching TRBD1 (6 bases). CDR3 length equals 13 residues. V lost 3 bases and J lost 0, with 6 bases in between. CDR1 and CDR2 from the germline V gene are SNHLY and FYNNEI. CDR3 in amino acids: CASSEDSSYEQYF. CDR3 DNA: TGTGCCAGCAGTGAGGACAGCTCCTACGAGCAGTACTTC. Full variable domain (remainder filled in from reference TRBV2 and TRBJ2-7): EPEVTQTPSHQVTQMGQEVILRCVPISNHLYFYWYRQILGQKVEFLVSFYNNEISEKSEIFDDQFSVERPDGSNFTLKIRSTKLEDSAMYFCASSEDSSYEQYFGPGTRLTVT.

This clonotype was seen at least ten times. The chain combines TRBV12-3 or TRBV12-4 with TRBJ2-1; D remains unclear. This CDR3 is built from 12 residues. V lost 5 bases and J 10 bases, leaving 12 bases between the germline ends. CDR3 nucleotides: TGTGCCAGCAGTCTCACGGCCATCGAGCAGTTCTTC. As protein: CASSLTAIEQFF.

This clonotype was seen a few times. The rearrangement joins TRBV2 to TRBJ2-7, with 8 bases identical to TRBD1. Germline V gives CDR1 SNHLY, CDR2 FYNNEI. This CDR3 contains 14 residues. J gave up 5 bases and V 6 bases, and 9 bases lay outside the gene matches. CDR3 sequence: CASRFDRGRDEQYF. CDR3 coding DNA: TGTGCCAGCAGATTCGACAGGGGTAGGGACGAGCAGTACTTC.

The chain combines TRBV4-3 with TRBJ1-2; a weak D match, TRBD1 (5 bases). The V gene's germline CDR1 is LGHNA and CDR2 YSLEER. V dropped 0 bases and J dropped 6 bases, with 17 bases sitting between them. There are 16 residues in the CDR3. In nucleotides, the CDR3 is TGCGCCAGCAGCCAAGAGGCAACCTCAGGGCCCCATGGCTACACCTTC. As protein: CASSQEATSGPHGYTF.

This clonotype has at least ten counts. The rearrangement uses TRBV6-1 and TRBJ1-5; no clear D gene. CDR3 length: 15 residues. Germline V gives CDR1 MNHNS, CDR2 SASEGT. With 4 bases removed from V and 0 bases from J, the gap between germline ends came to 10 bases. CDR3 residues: CASSGLWDSNQPQHF. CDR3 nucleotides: TGTGCCAGCAGTGGGCTTTGGGATAGCAATCAGCCCCAGCATTTT.

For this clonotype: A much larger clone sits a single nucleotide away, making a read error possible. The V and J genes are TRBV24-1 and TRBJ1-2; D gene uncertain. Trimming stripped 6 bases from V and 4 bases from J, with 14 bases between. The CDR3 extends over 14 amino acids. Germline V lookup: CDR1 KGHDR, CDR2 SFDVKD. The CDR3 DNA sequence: TGTGCCACCAGTTACAATTCGGACGTCTATGGCTACACCTTC. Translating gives CATSYNSDVYGYTF.

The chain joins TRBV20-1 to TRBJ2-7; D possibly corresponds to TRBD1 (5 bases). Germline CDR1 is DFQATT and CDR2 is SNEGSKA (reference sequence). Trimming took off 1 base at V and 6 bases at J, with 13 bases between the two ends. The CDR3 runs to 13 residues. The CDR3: CSARVSGLSEQYF. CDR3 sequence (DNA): TGCAGTGCTAGAGTCTCAGGGTTGAGCGAGCAGTACTTC.

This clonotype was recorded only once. The CDR3 here is CASSQGTGGRKAFF. Written as DNA, the CDR3 is TGTGCCAGCAGCCAAGGGACCGGCGGCCGAAAAGCTTTCTTT. This sequence joins TRBV3-1 and TRBJ1-1, with unresolved D. Trimming took off 1 base at V and 9 bases at J, with 15 bases between the two ends. Germline-derived CDR1 and CDR2 are LGHDT and YNNKEL (reference sequence). The CDR3 contains 14 residues.

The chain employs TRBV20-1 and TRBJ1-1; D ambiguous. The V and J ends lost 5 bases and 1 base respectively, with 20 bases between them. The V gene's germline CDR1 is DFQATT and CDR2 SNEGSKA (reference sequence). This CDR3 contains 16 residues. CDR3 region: CSARNLYMGSNTEAFF. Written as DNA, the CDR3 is TGCAGTGCTCGAAATCTATACATGGGTTCGAACACTGAAGCTTTCTTT.

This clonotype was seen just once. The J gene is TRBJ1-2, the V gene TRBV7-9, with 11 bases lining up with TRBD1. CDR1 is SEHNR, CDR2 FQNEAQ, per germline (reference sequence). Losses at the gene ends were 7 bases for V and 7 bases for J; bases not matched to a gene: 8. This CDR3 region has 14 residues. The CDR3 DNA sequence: TGTGCCAGCATCGCCGGGACAGGGGGTGGTGGCTACACCTTC. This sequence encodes CASIAGTGGGGYTF.

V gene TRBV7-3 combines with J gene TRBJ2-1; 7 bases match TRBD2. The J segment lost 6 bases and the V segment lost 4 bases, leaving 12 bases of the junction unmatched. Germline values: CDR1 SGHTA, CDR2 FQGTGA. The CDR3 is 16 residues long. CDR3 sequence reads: CASSSSPGLPINEQFF. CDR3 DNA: TGTGCCAGCAGCTCCTCCCCGGGACTACCGATCAATGAGCAGTTCTTC. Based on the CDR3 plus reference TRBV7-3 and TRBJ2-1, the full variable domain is GAGVSQTPSNKVTEKGKYVELRCDPISGHTALYWYRQSLGQGPEFLIYFQGTGAADDSGLPNDRFFAVRPEGSVSTLKIQRTERGDSAVYLCASSSSPGLPINEQFFGPGTRLTVL.

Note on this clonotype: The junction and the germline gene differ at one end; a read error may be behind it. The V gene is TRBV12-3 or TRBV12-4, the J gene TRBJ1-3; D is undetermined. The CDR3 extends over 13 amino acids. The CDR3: CASILGPGNTIYF. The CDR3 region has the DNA TGTGCCAGCATTTTAGGCCCTGGAAACACCATATATTTT.

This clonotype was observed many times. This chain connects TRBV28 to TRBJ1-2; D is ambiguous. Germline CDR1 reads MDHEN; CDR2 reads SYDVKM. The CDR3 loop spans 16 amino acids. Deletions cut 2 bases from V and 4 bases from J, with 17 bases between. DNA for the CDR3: TGTGCCAGCAGTTTAGGAATGAAGACGGCAGTCTATGGCTACACCTTC. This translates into CASSLGMKTAVYGYTF.

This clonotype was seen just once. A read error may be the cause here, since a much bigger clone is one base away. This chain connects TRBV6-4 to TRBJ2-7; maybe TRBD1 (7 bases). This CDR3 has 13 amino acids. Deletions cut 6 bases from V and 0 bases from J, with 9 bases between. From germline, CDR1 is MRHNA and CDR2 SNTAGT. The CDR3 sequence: CASREGASYEQYF. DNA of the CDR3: TGTGCCAGCAGGGAGGGGGCCTCCTACGAGCAGTACTTC.

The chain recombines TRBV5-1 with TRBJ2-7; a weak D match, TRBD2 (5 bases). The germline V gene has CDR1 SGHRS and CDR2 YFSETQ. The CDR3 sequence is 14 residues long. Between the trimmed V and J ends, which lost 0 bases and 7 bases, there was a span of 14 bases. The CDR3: CASSLAGDLAEQYF. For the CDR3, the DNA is TGCGCCAGCAGCTTGGCCGGGGATCTTGCGGAGCAGTACTTC.

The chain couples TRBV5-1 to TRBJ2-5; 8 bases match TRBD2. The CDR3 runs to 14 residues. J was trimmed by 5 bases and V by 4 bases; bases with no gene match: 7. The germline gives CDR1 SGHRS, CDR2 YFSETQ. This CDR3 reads CASSPRGGPETQYF. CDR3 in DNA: TGCGCCAGCAGCCCGCGCGGGGGGCCGGAGACCCAGTACTTC.

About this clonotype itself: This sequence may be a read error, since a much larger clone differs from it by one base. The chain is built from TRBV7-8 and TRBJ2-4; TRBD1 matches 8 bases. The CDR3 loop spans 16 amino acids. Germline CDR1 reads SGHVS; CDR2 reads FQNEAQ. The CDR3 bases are TGTGCCAGCAGCAACGACAGGGGAGTAGCCAAAACCATTCAGTACTTC. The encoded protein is CASSNDRGVAKTIQYF.

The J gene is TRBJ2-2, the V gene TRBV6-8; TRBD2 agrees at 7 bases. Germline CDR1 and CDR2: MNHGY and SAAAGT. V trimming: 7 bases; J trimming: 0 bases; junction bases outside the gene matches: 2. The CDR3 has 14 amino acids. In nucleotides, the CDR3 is TGTGCCAGCAACGGGGGGTCGAACACCGGGGAGCTGTTTTTT. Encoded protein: CASNGGSNTGELFF.

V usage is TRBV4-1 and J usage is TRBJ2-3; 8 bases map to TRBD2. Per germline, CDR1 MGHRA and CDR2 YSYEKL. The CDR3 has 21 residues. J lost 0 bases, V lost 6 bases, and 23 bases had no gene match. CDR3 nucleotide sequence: TGCGCCAGCAGGCCAAATATACTAGCGGAAACGCCCGCAGAAAGCACAGATACGCAGTATTTT. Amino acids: CASRPNILAETPAESTDTQYF.

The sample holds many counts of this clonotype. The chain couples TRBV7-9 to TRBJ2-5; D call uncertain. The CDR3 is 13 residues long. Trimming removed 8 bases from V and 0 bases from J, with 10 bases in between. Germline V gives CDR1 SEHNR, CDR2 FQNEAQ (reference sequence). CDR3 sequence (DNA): TGTGCCAGCGGTCAGATGTACCAAGAGACCCAGTACTTC. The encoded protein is CASGQMYQETQYF.

The chain's CDR3 is CASGIDRLYGYTF. The CDR3 DNA reads TGTGCCAGCGGGATTGACAGACTCTATGGCTACACCTTC. The J gene is TRBJ1-2, the V gene TRBV6-1, with D possibly TRBD1 on 5 matching bases. The V end was cut by 8 bases, the J end by 4 bases, with 14 bases between. This CDR3 has 13 residues. Per the germline V gene, CDR1 is MNHNS and CDR2 is SASEGT.

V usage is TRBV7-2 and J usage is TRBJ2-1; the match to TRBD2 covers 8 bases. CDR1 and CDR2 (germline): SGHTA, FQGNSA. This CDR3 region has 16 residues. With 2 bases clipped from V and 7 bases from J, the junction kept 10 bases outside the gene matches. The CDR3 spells CASSLTGTRGVNEQFF. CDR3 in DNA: TGTGCCAGCAGCTTAACCGGGACTAGGGGTGTGAATGAGCAGTTCTTC.

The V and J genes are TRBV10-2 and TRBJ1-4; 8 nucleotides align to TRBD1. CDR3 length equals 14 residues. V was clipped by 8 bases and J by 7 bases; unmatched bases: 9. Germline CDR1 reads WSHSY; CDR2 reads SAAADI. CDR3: CASRRQGAFEKLFF. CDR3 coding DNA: TGCGCCAGCCGAAGGCAGGGGGCCTTTGAAAAACTGTTTTTT.

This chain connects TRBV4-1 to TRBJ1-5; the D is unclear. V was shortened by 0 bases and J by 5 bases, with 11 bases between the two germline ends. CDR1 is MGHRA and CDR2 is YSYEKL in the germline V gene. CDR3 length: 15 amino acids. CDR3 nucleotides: TGCGCCAGCAGCCAAGATCCGGGTTGGGATCAGCCCCAGCATTTT. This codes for CASSQDPGWDQPQHF.